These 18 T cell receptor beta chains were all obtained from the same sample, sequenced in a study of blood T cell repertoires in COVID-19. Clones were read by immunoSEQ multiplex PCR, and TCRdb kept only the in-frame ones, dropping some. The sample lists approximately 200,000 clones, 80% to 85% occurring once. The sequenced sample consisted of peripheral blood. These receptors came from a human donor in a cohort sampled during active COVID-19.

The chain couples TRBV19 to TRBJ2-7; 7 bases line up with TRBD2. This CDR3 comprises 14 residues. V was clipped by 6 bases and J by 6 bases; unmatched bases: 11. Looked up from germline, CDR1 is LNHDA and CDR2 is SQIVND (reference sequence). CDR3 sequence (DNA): TGTGCCAGTAGCGGGGGGTTCGGGCTGTCCGAGCAGTACTTC. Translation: CASSGGFGLSEQYF.

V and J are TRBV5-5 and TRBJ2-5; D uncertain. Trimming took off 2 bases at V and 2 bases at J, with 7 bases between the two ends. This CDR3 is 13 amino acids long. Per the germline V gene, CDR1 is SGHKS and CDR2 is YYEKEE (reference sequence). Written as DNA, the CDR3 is TGTGCCAGCAGCTTAAACTTTCAAGAGACCCAGTACTTC. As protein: CASSLNFQETQYF.

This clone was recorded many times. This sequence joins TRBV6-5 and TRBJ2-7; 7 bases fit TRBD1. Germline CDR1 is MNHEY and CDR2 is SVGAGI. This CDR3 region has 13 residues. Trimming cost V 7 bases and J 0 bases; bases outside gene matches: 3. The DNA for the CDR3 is TGTGCCAGCAACGGGGACAGCTCCTACGAGCAGTACTTC. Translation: CASNGDSSYEQYF.

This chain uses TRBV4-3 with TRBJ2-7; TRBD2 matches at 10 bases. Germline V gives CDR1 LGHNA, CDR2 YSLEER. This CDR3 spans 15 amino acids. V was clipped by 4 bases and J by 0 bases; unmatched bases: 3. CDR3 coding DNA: TGCGCCAGCAGCCGACGACTAGCGGGCTCCTACGAGCAGTACTTC. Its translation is CASSRRLAGSYEQYF.

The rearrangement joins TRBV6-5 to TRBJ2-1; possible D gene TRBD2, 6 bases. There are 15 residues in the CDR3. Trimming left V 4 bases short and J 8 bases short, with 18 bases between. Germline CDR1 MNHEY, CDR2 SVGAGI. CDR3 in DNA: TGTGCCAGCAGTTCTGGGGACTCCCTTAGGGATGAGCAGTTCTTC. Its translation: CASSSGDSLRDEQFF.

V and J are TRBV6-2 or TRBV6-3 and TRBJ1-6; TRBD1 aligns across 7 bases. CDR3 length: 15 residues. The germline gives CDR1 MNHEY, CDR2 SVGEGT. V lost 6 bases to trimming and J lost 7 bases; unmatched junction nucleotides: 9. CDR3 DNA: TGTGCCAGCAGCCGGGGACAGAGGCGAAATTCACCCCTCCACTTT. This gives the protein CASSRGQRRNSPLHF.

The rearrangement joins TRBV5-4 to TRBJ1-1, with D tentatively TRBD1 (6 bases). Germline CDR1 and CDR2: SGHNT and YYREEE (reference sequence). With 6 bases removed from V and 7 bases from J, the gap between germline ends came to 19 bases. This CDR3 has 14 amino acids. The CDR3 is CASKKVQGHSEAFF. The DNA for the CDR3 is TGTGCCAGCAAAAAGGTTCAGGGACATAGTGAAGCTTTCTTT.

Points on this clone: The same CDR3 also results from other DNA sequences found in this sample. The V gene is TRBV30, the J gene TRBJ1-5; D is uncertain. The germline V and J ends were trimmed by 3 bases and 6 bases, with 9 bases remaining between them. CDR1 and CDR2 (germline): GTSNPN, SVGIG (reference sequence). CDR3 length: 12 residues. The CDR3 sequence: CAWSEPGQPQHF. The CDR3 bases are TGTGCCTGGAGCGAACCGGGTCAGCCCCAGCATTTT.

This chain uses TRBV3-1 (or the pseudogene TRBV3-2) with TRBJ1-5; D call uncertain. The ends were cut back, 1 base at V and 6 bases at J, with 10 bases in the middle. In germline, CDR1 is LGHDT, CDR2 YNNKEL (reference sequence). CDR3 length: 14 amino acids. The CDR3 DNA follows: TGTGCCAGCAGCCAAGGCGGAGGGCCTCAGCCCCAGCATTTT. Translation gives CASSQGGGPQPQHF.

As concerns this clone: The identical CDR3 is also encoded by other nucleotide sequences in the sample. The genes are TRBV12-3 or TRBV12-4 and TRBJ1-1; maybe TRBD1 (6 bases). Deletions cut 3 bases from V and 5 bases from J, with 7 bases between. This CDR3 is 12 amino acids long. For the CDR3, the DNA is TGTGCCAGCAGTTTGCAGGGGACTGAAGCTTTCTTT. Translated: CASSLQGTEAFF.

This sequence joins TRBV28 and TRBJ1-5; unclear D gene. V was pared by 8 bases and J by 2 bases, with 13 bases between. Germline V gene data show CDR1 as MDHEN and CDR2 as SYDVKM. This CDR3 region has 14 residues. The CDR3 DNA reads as TGTGCCAGCCTGAACTCCGAGGGCAATCAGCCCCAGCATTTT. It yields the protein CASLNSEGNQPQHF.

This CDR3 is CASSRTSGSETQYF. In DNA form, the CDR3 reads TGTGCCAGTAGTAGGACTAGCGGGAGCGAGACCCAGTACTTC. The chain carries TRBV19 and TRBJ2-5, with 13 nucleotides matching TRBD2. V dropped 4 bases and J dropped 5; count of bases not matched to a gene: 1. Germline V CDR1 and CDR2: LNHDA, SQIVND (reference sequence). This CDR3 is built from 14 residues.

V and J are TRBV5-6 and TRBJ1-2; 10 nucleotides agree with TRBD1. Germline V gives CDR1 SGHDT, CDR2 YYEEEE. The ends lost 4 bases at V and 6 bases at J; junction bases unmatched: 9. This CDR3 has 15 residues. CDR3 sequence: CASSPDRGRRDGYTF. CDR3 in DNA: TGTGCCAGCAGCCCAGACAGGGGGCGAAGGGATGGCTACACCTTC.

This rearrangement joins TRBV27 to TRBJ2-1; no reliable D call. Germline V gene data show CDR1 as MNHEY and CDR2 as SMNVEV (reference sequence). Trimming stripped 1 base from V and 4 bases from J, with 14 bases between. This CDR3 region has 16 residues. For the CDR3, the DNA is TGTGCCAGCAGTTTATTCGGTCAGGAAAGGTACAATGAGCAGTTCTTC. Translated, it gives CASSLFGQERYNEQFF.

The CDR3 coding sequence is TGTGCCAGCAGCTTTAGCGGGACAGAGACCCAGTACTTC. It specifies CASSFSGTETQYF. V is TRBV7-3 and J is TRBJ2-5; 8 nucleotides align to TRBD2. J lost 4 bases, V lost 3 bases, and 1 base had no gene match. This CDR3 comprises 13 residues. Germline V CDR1 and CDR2: SGHTA, FQGTGA. Variable domain in full (rest from reference TRBV7-3 and TRBJ2-5): GAGVSQTPSNKVTEKGKYVELRCDPISGHTALYWYRQSLGQGPEFLIYFQGTGAADDSGLPNDRFFAVRPEGSVSTLKIQRTERGDSAVYLCASSFSGTETQYFGPGTRLLVL.

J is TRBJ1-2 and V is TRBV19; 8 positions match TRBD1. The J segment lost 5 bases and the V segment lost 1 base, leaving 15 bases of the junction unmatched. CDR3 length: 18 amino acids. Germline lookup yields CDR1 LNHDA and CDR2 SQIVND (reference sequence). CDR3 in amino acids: CASSIVSYSGQDPYGYTF. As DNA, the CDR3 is TGTGCCAGTAGTATAGTGTCCTACTCGGGACAGGATCCTTATGGCTACACCTTC.

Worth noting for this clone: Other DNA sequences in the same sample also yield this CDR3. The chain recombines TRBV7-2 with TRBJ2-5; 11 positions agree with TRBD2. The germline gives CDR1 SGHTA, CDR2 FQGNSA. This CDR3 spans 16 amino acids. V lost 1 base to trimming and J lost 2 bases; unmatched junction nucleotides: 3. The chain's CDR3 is CASSLGLAGGQETQYF. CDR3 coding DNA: TGTGCCAGCAGCTTAGGGCTAGCGGGAGGTCAAGAGACCCAGTACTTC.

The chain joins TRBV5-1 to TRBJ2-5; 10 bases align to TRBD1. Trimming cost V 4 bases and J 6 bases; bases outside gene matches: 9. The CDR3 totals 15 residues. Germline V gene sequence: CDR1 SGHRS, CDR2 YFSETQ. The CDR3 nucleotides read TGCGCCAGCAGCGCAATAACGGGACAGGGGAAGACCCAGTACTTC. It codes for CASSAITGQGKTQYF. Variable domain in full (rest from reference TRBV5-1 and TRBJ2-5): KAGVTQTPRYLIKTRGQQVTLSCSPISGHRSVSWYQQTPGQGLQFLFEYFSETQRNKGNFPGRFSGRQFSNSRSEMNVSTLELGDSALYLCASSAITGQGKTQYFGPGTRLLVL.